This T cell receptor beta chain was captured in a study of early T cells in non-severe SARS-CoV-2 infection. Study at large: Sequencing was performed on bulk RNA from unsorted whole blood, leaving chains unpaired. Findings and caveats of the study: Sequences matched to VDJdb favored anti-spike CD8 responses, while private and CD4 specificities were missed.

Germline CDR1 SSHAT, CDR2 FNYEAQ (reference sequence). This CDR3 is built from 18 residues. The V gene lost 1 base and the J gene lost 0 bases, with 16 bases spanning the gap. The protocol attached unique molecular identifiers to individual cDNA molecules. TCRdb fed the 5' RACE reads into MiXCR, producing one record per CDR3 protein. The repertoire holds roughly 76,000 distinct CDR3 sequences, with less than 15% as singletons. Details on this clonotype: The antigen is not known.

The source of this sequence is an adult who was a healthcare worker with PCR-confirmed SARS-CoV-2 infection or an uninfected control (not recorded which). Sequenced input: whole blood. The chain recombines TRBV7-7 with TRBJ1-5; D perhaps matches TRBD1 (6 bases). CDR3 sequence: CASSLVGHPFYSNQPQHF. The CDR3 nucleotides are TGTGCCAGCAGCTTAGTGGGACATCCCTTTTATAGCAATCAGCCCCAGCATTTT.